Listed below are T cell receptor beta chains from one sample, sequenced in a study of control samples from healthy donors and cancer patients. Sequencing used immunoSEQ multiplex PCR; TCRdb keeps in-frame clones, though not all of them. This sample carries 100,000 to 150,000 clones, approximately 84% of them seen once, and the ten largest clones take around 2%. The sample consisted of blood. These receptors were collected from a man between 18 and 35 years old in good health. CDR3s include the opening cysteine and the closing phenylalanine or tryptophan. The order of the fields is J gene, clone size, V gene, CDR3 protein. Not every row has a clone size; where given, it reads once, few, many or a size class.

>TRBJ1-1|once|TRBV6-5
CASSYSMGPGNTEAFF
>TRBJ1-6|-|TRBV10-1
CATRRSLNSPLHF
>TRBJ1-1|-|TRBV6-5
CASSSGGSNTEAFF
>TRBJ2-1|-|TRBV2
CASKRGDRGFDEQFF
>TRBJ1-2|-|TRBV3-1/TRBV3-2
CASSQDIILSPDGGYGYTF
>TRBJ2-3|once|TRBV27
CASSSGTARSDTQYF
>TRBJ2-6|-|TRBV4-1
CASSQLGQARSGANVLTF
>TRBJ2-5|-|TRBV19
CASSSMNQETQYF
>TRBJ2-5|-|TRBV19
CASSRNRDAEETQYF
>TRBJ2-1|-|TRBV28
CASRLRSGSHDEQFF
>TRBJ1-5|-|TRBV6-2/TRBV6-3
CASSGQEMQPQHF
>TRBJ1-2|once|TRBV24-1
CATSDPLGQGGGYTF
>TRBJ2-2|-|TRBV5-1
CASSLALGHPGELFF
>TRBJ2-2|-|TRBV7-3
CASSLISPPGELFF
>TRBJ1-1|-|TRBV6-1
CASSEDWRYEAFF
>TRBJ2-7|-|TRBV27
CASRGGVGTGVYEQYF
>TRBJ2-2|-|TRBV7-9
CASSLLLLREVTGELFF
>TRBJ1-6|-|TRBV15
CATSGRGGSPLHF
>TRBJ1-4|-|TRBV5-1
CASSLGGGNEKLFF
>TRBJ1-1|-|TRBV2
CASSSRGRIEAFF
>TRBJ2-4|-|TRBV28
CASSFTETLAKNIQYF
>TRBJ1-1|few|TRBV15
CATSRATGTGNTEAFF
>TRBJ2-2|-|TRBV29-1
CSVQIAGGGELFF
>TRBJ1-1|-|TRBV11-2
CASSPQKTEAFF
>TRBJ2-5|-|TRBV11-2
CASSSHRAETQYF
>TRBJ1-5|-|TRBV27
CASSLFRDRNQPQHF
>TRBJ2-1|-|TRBV5-4
CASSPGGLAGDWEQFF
>TRBJ2-7|-|TRBV27
CASSSKGSYEQYF
>TRBJ1-2|-|TRBV4-3
CASSRGAGGYTF
>TRBJ1-5|once|TRBV9
CASSANPERSQDQPQHF
>TRBJ1-1|once|TRBV19
CASSIVQGTTEAFF
>TRBJ2-1|-|TRBV5-1
CASSLGRIEQFF
>TRBJ2-1|once|TRBV7-9
CASSLADSSYNEQFF
>TRBJ2-5|-|TRBV6-5
CASALTKPGGETQYF
>TRBJ2-3|-|TRBV9
CASSPRTSGFTDTQYF
>TRBJ2-2|-|TRBV11-2
CASSRDTAPGELFF
>TRBJ1-1|-|TRBV25-1
CASREQVNTEAFF
>TRBJ1-1|-|TRBV9
CASSLGTGVTEAFF
>TRBJ1-2|-|TRBV5-6
CASSPGHIYGYTF